The clone carrying this T cell receptor (beta chain) was seen a handful of times. Its antigen remains unknown. The sample is drawn from a study of Tregs in tolerant kidney transplant recipients. The study, taken as a whole, reports: Expanding Tregs on activated donor B cells appeared to best identify donor-specific TCRbeta clones.

The assay was immunoSEQ multiplex PCR, and TCRdb's table has in-frame clones only and misses some. The sample has around 230,000 clones, around 82% seen once. With 8 bases clipped from V and 8 bases from J, the junction kept 9 bases outside the gene matches. The CDR3 extends over 13 amino acids. The germline V gene encodes CDR1 MNHNS and CDR2 SASEGT. The TCR was taken from a human donor in good health. The sample consisted of CD4+ T cells from blood. The chain couples TRBV6-1 to TRBJ2-1; 7 nucleotides match TRBD2. CDR3 DNA sequence: TGTGCCAGCCGGGGGGTTTATGGGGATGAGCAGTTCTTC. The encoded protein is CASRGVYGDEQFF.